The rows below give T cell receptor beta chains drawn from one sample of a study of identical twins. TCRdb re-analysed the 5' RACE reads in MiXCR, keeping a single row per CDR3 protein. There are roughly 230,000 distinct CDR3 sequences in the sample; about 8.9% occur only once, and less than 4% lies in the top ten. In addition, the sample was reused for a study of yellow fever vaccine responses in identical twins.

Sequences were obtained from CD8+ T cells sorted from blood. Source of these receptors: a woman aged 18 to 35 in good health. Both conserved end residues are part of each CDR3. Each record gives: V gene, J gene, CDR3 length, clone size, D gene, CDR3 DNA, CDR3 protein. A D gene is named only where the DNA matches it firmly. Some rows have no size entry. The others give once, few or many, or a class for an expanded clone.

TRBV7-9	TRBJ2-3	16	NA	TRBD2	TGTGCCAGCAGCCACCCTTTCGAGCGGGGTCGGAATACGCAGTATTTT	CASSHPFERGRNTQYF
TRBV18	TRBJ2-1	15	many	NA	TGTGCCAGCAGCCCGGACGGAAGCTCCTACAATGAGCAGTTCTTC	CASSPDGSSYNEQFF
TRBV7-9	TRBJ2-1	15	NA	TRBD2	TGTGCCAGCAGCTTAAGTCTAGCGGGACACAATGAGCAGTTCTTC	CASSLSLAGHNEQFF
TRBV6-5	TRBJ2-5	17	NA	TRBD2	TGTGCCAGCAGTTACTCGAATTATAGCGGGGTGCAAGAGACCCAGTACTTC	CASSYSNYSGVQETQYF
TRBV12-3/TRBV12-4	TRBJ1-2	14	NA	NA	TGTGCCAGCAGGTCCACCGGGACTATTTATGGCTACACCTTC	CASRSTGTIYGYTF
TRBV4-3	TRBJ2-7	14	few	NA	TGCGCCAGCAGCTCGTCTAGGGACGGCTACGAGCAGTACTTC	CASSSSRDGYEQYF
TRBV21-1	TRBJ1-1	12	few	NA	TGTGCCAGCTGGTATGTGAACACTGAAGCTTTCTTT	CASWYVNTEAFF
TRBV7-9	TRBJ1-1	14	NA	NA	TGTGCCAGCAGCCCACTACAGGGGAACACTGAAGCTTTCTTT	CASSPLQGNTEAFF
TRBV29-1	TRBJ2-3	17	many	NA	TGCAGCGTTGAAGGGGCCGATCCTTTTGAAGGGACAGATACGCAGTATTTT	CSVEGADPFEGTDTQYF
TRBV5-1	TRBJ2-7	13	many	NA	TGCGCCAGCAGCTTCGGGACACACGGCGAGCAGTACTTC	CASSFGTHGEQYF
TRBV20-1	TRBJ2-4	15	many	TRBD2	TGCAGTGCTAGAAGACTAGCGGGAGGGGAGGACATTCAGTACTTC	CSARRLAGGEDIQYF
TRBV3-1	TRBJ1-6	16	few	TRBD1	TGTGCCAGCAGCTCCGGACAGACAGGGGTTAACTCACCCCTCCACTTT	CASSSGQTGVNSPLHF
TRBV20-1	TRBJ2-1	9	many	NA	TGCAGTGCTGGCAATGAGCAGTTCTTC	CSAGNEQFF
TRBV5-6	TRBJ2-1	14	few	NA	TGTGCCAGCAGCTTGCGCCAGATCGTCAATGAGCAGTTCTTC	CASSLRQIVNEQFF
TRBV5-1	TRBJ2-1	17	many	TRBD2	TGCGCCAGCAGCTTGAAGAGTAGGGACTACTTATACAATGAGCAGTTCTTC	CASSLKSRDYLYNEQFF
TRBV5-1	TRBJ2-3	17	many	TRBD2	TGCGCCAGCAGCTTGCGGGTAGCGGGACCTCTATCAGATACGCAGTATTTT	CASSLRVAGPLSDTQYF
TRBV6-1	TRBJ2-3	15	NA	TRBD2	TGTGCCACCCAGCGGGAGGGGGCAAGCTCAGATACGCAGTATTTT	CATQREGASSDTQYF
TRBV2	TRBJ2-7	13	NA	NA	TGTGCCAGCAGCCGGACAGAGCACTACGAGCAGTACTTC	CASSRTEHYEQYF
TRBV29-1	TRBJ2-7	16	many	TRBD1	TGCAGCATATTGGGGGCCATTAAACAGGGGCCCTACGAGCAGTACTTC	CSILGAIKQGPYEQYF
TRBV15	TRBJ2-1	15	NA	NA	TGTGCCACCAGTGCGGACGGAAGCTCCTACAATGAGCAGTTCTTC	CATSADGSSYNEQFF
TRBV20-1	TRBJ2-7	14	NA	NA	TGCAGTGCTCGCGAGGACAGAGCCTACTACGAGCAGTACTTC	CSAREDRAYYEQYF
TRBV20-1	TRBJ2-1	14	few	NA	TGCAGTGCTAGAGTGGCGGGAAGATACAATGAGCAGTTCTTC	CSARVAGRYNEQFF
TRBV7-9	TRBJ2-1	11	few	NA	TGTGCCAGCAGCAAAGACCTTGAGCAGTTCTTC	CASSKDLEQFF
TRBV4-1	TRBJ2-3	16	few	TRBD2	TGCGCCAGCAGTCGACTAGCGGGAGGGTTCACAGATACGCAGTATTTT	CASSRLAGGFTDTQYF